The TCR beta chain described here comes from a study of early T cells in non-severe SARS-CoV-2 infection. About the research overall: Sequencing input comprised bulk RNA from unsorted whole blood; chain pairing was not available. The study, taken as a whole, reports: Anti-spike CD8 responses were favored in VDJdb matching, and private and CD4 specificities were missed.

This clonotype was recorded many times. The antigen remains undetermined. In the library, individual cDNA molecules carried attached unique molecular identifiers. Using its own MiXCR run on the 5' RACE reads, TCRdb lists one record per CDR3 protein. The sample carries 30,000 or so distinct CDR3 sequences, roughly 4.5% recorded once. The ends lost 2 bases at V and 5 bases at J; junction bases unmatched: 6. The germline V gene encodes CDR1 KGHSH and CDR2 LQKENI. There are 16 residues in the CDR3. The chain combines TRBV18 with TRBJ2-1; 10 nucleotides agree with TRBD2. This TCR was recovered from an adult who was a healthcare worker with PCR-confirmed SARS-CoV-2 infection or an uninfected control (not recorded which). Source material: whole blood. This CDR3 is CASSPRLAGDDNEQFF. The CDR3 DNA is TGTGCCAGCTCACCAAGGCTAGCGGGAGACGACAATGAGCAGTTCTTC.